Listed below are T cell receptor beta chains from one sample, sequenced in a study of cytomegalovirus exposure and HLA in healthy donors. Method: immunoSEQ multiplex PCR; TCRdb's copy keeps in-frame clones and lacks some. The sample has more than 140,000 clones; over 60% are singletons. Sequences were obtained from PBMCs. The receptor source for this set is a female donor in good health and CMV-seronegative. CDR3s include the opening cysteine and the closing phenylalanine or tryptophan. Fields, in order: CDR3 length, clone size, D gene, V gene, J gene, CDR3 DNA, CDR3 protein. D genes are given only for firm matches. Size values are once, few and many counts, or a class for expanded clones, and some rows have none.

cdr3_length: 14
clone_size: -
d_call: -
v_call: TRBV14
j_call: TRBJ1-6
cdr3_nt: TGTGCCAGCAGCCTCACAGCCTATAATTCACCCCTCCACTTT
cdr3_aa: CASSLTAYNSPLHF

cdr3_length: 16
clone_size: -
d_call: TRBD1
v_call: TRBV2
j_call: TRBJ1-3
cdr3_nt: TGTGCCAGCAGTTCGCAGACAGGGAAGGCTGGAAACACCATATATTTT
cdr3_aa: CASSSQTGKAGNTIYF

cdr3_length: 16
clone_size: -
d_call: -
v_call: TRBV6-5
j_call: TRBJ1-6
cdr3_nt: TGTGCCAGCAGTTACGACTCACGTATAAGTAATTCACCCCTCCACTTT
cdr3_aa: CASSYDSRISNSPLHF

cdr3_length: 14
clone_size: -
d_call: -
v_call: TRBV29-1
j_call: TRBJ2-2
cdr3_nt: TGCAGCGGGGGGGAAGCTGGAGGGTCCGGGGAGCTGTTTTTT
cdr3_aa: CSGGEAGGSGELFF

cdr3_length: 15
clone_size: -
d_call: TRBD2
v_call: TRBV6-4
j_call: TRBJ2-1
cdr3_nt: TGTGCCAGCAGTGACCTAGCGGGGGGCTACAATGAGCAGTTCTTC
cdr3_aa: CASSDLAGGYNEQFF

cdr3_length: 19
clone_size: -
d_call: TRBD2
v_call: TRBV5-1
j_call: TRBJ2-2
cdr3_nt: TGCGCCAGCAGCCCTACCTGGCCTAGCGGGAGGGCCTCAACCGGGGAGCTGTTTTTT
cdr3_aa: CASSPTWPSGRASTGELFF

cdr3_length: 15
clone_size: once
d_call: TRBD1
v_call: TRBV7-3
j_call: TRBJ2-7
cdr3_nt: TGTGCCAGCAGCTTAGCGGGGCAGGGGGCAGACGAGCAGTACTTC
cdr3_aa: CASSLAGQGADEQYF

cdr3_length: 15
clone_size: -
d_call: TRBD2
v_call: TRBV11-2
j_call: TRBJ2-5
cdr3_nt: TGTGCCAGCAGCACAGGCGGGACTAGTACGGAGACCCAGTACTTC
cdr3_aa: CASSTGGTSTETQYF

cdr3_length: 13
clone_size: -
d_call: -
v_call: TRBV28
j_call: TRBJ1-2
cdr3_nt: TGTGCCAGCAGTTTGCGTCGGGACTATGGCTACACCTTC
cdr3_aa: CASSLRRDYGYTF

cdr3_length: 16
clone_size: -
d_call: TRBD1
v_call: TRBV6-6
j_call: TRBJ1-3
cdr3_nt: TGTGCCAGCAGTCGGACAGGGCCAAACTCTGGAAACACCATATATTTT
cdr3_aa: CASSRTGPNSGNTIYF

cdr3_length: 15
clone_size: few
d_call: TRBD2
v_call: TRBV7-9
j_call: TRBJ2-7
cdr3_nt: TGTGCCAGCAGCCCCCCTAGCGGTTCATCCTACGAGCAGTACTTC
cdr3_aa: CASSPPSGSSYEQYF

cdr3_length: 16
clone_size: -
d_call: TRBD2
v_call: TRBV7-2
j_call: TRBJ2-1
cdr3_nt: TGTGCCAGCAGCTTAGGTTCTAGCGGGGGGAACAATGAGCAGTTCTTC
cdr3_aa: CASSLGSSGGNNEQFF

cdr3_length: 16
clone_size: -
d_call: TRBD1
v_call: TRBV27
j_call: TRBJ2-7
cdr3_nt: TGTGCCAGCAGTCCATTTTCGACAGGGGCTGATTACGAGCAGTACTTC
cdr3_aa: CASSPFSTGADYEQYF

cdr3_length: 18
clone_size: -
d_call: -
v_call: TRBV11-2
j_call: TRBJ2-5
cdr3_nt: TGTGCCAGCAGCTTAGATGAGCGATTCGGGACACCCCAAGAGACCCAGTACTTC
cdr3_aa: CASSLDERFGTPQETQYF

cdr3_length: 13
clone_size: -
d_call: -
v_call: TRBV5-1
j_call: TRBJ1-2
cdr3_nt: TGCGCCAGCAGCTTGGTAGGGGAGGAAGGCTACACCTTC
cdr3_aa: CASSLVGEEGYTF

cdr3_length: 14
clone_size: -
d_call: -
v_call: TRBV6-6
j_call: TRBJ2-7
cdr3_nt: TGTGCCAGCAGTTACTCGACTAACTCCTACGAGCAGTACTTC
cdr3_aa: CASSYSTNSYEQYF

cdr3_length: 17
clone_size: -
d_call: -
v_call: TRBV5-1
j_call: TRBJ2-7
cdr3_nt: TGCGCCAGCAGCTTGGTGGGCGAGGGTCATGACTCCTACGAGCAGTACTTC
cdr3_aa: CASSLVGEGHDSYEQYF

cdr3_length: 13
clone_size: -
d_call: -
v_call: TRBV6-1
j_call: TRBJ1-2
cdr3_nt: TGTGCCAGCAGGCTGACAGTTATCTATGGCTACACCTTC
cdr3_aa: CASRLTVIYGYTF

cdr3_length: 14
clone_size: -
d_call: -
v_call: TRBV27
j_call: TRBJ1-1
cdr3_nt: TGTGCCAGCAGTTTAGCCCCAGAGAACACTGAAGCTTTCTTT
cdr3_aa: CASSLAPENTEAFF

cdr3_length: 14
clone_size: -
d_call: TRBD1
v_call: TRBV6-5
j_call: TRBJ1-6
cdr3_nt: TGTGCCAGCAGACAGGGGGCCGTCAATTCACCCCTCCACTTT
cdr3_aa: CASRQGAVNSPLHF

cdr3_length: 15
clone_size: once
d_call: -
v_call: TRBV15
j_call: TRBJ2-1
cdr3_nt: TGTGCCACCAGCAGAGTACGGGACTCCTACAATGAGCAGTTCTTC
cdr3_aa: CATSRVRDSYNEQFF

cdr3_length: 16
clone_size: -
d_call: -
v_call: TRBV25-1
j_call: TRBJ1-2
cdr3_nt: TGTGCCAGCAGTAAGAGAACGGGGACAACAACTAGGGGCTACACCTTC
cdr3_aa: CASSKRTGTTTRGYTF

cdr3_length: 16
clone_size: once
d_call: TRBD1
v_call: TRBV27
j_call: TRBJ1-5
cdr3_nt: TGTGCCAGCAGTCACACACAGGGGGCCGGCAATCAGCCCCAGCATTTT
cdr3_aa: CASSHTQGAGNQPQHF

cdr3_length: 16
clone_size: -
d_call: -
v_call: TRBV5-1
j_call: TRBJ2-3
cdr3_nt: TGCGCCAGCAGCTTGGCCGTGGGGGGATACACAGATACGCAGTATTTT
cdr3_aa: CASSLAVGGYTDTQYF

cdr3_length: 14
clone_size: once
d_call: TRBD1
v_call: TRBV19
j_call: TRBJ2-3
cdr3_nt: TGTGCCAGTAGTCCCGGGACAGAAGGGGATACGCAGTATTTT
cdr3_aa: CASSPGTEGDTQYF

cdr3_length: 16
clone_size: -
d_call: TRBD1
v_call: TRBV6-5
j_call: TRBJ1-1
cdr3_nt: TGTGCCAGCAGTTCGGGTGGGACAGGGAAGGGAACTGAAGCTTTCTTT
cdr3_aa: CASSSGGTGKGTEAFF

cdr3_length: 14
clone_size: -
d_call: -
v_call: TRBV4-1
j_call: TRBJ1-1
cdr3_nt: TGCGCCAGCAGCCAAGACGGACAGCCCATTGAAGCTTTCTTT
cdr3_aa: CASSQDGQPIEAFF

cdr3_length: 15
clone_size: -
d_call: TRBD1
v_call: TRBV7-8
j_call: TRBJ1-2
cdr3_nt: TGTGCCAGCAGCTTAGCTACAGGGGGAGGGCATGGCTACACCTTC
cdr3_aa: CASSLATGGGHGYTF

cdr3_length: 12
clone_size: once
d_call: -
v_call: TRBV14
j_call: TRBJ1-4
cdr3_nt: TGTGCCAGCAGCCAATATAATGAAAAACTGTTTTTT
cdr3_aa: CASSQYNEKLFF

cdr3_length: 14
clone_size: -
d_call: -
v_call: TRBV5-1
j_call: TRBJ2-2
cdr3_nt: TGCGCCAGCAGCTTGTCAGTCCCCCCCGGGGAGCTGTTTTTT
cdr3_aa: CASSLSVPPGELFF

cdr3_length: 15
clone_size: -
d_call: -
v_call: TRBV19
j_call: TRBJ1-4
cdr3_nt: TGTGCCACTTCTAGGGGCCTGGCAACTAATGAAAAACTGTTTTTT
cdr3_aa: CATSRGLATNEKLFF

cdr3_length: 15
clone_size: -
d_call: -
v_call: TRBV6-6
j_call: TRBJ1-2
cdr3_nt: TGTGCCAGCACTCACCCCAGGGGCGTTATAGGTGACTACACCTTC
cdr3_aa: CASTHPRGVIGDYTF

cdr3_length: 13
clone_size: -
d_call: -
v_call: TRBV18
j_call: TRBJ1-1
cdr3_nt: TGTGCCAGCTCAGCCGGGGGTGACCCTGAAGCTTTCTTT
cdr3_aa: CASSAGGDPEAFF

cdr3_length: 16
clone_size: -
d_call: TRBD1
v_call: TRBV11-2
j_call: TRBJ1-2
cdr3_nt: TGTGCCAGCAGCTTAGATCGTAGGACAGGGGGCTTTGGCTACACCTTC
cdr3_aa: CASSLDRRTGGFGYTF

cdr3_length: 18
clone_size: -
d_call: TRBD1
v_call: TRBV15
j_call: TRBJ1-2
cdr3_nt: TGTGCCACCAGCCGGGATGGACAGGGGGGGATCGGAAGATATGGCTACACCTTC
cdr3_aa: CATSRDGQGGIGRYGYTF

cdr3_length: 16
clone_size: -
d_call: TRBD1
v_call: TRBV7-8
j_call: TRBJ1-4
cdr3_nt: TGTGCCAGCAGCTTAGAGGCGGGACAGGGGTCCGAAAAACTGTTTTTT
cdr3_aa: CASSLEAGQGSEKLFF

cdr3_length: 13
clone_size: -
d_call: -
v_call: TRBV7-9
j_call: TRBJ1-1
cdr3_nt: TGTGCCAGCAGCGAAACAGTGAACACTGAAGCTTTCTTT
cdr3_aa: CASSETVNTEAFF

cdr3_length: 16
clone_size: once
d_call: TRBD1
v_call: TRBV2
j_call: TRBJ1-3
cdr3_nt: TGTGCCAGCAGCGAGACTGGACAGGACTCTGGAAACACCATATATTTT
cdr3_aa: CASSETGQDSGNTIYF

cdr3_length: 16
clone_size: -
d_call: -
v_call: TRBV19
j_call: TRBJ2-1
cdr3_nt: TGTGCCAGTAGTATATGGGCAGGGGCGGGCGGCAATGAGCAGTTCTTC
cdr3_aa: CASSIWAGAGGNEQFF

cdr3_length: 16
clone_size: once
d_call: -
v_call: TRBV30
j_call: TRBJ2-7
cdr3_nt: TGTGCCTGGCGCCCCCGAGGGAGTGGGTTAAAGTACGAGCAGTACTTC
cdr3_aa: CAWRPRGSGLKYEQYF

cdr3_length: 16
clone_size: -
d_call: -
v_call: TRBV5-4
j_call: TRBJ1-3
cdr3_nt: TGTGCCAGCAGCTTAACCAGGGAGGGCCCTGGAAACACCATATATTTT
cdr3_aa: CASSLTREGPGNTIYF

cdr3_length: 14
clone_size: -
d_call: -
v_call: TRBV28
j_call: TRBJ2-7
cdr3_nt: TGTGCCAGCAGCCCAGGAATAATCCCCTACGAGCAGTACTTC
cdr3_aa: CASSPGIIPYEQYF

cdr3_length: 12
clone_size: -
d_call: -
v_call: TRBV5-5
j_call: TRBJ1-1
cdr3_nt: TGTGCCAGCAGGGCCACAAACACTGAAGCTTTCTTT
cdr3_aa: CASRATNTEAFF

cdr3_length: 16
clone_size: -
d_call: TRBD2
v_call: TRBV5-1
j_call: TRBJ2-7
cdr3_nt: TGCGCCAGCAGCCCGACTAGCGGGGGCTACAACCACGAGCAGTACTTC
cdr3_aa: CASSPTSGGYNHEQYF

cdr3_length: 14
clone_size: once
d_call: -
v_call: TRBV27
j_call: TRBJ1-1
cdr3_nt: TGTGCCAGCAGTCTAAAAGACAGCCTAACTGAAGCTTTCTTT
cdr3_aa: CASSLKDSLTEAFF

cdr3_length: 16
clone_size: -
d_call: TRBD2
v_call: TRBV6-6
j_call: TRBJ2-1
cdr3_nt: TGTGCCAGCAGTGTGATACTAGCGGGAGTGGGCGATGAGCAGTTCTTC
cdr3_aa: CASSVILAGVGDEQFF

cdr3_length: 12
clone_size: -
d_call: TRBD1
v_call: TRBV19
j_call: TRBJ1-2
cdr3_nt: TGTGCCATACGACAGGGGGCTTCTGGCTACACCTTC
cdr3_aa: CAIRQGASGYTF

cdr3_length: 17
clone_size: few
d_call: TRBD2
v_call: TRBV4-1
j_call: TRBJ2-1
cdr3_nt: TGCGCCAGCAGCCGAGGGACTAGCGGGGCGCCGTACAATGAGCAGTTCTTC
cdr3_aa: CASSRGTSGAPYNEQFF

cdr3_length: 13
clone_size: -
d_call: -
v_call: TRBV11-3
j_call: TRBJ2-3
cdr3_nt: TGTGCCAGCAGCTTAAGACGGGTGGATACGCAGTATTTT
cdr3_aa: CASSLRRVDTQYF

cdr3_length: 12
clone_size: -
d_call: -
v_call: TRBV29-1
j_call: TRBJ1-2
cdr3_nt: TGCAGCGTTGGAGGCAGAAGAGATGGCTACACCTTC
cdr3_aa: CSVGGRRDGYTF

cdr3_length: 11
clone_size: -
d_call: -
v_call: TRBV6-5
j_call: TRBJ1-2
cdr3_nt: TGTGCCACCTTTTCAAGGGGGGGCTACACCTTC
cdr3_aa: CATFSRGGYTF

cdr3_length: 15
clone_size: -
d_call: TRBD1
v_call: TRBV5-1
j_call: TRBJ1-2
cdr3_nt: TGCGCCAGTAGCTTTAGACAGGGGTTGAAATGGGGCTACACCTTC
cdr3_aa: CASSFRQGLKWGYTF

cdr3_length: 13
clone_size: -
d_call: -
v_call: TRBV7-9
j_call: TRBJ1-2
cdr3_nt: TGTGCCAGCAGCTTGGGGGGGGCAAGTGGCTACACCTTC
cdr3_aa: CASSLGGASGYTF

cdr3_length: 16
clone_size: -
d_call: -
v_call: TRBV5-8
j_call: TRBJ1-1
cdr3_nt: TGTGCCAGCAGCTTCGACCCCGGACAGTTGAACACTGAAGCTTTCTTT
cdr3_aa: CASSFDPGQLNTEAFF

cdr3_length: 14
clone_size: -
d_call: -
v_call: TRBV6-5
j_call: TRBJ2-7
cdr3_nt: TGTGCCAGCAGTCAACAGGGATTGCCCTACGAGCAGTACTTC
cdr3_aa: CASSQQGLPYEQYF

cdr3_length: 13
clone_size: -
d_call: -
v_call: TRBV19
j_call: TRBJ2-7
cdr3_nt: TGTGCCAGTAGTCGACCCGGGGCCTACGAGCAGTACTTC
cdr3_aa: CASSRPGAYEQYF

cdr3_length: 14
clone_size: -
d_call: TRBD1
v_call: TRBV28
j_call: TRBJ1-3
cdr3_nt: TGTGCCAGCAGTGGGACAGGGGTAAAATACACCATATATTTT
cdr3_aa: CASSGTGVKYTIYF

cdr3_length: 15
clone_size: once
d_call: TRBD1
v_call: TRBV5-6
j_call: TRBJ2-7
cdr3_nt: TGTGCCAGCAGCTTGGGGCAGGGGGCCTCCTACGAGCAGTACTTC
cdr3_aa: CASSLGQGASYEQYF

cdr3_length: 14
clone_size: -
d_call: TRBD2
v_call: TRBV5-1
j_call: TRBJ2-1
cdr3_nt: TGCGCCAGCAGCGAGGGACTAGCCGGGCATGAGCAGTTCTTC
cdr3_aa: CASSEGLAGHEQFF

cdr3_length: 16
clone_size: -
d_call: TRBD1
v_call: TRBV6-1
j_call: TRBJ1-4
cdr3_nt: TGTGCCAGCAGTGGGAGGTCAGGGGGCACTAATGAAAAACTGTTTTTT
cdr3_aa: CASSGRSGGTNEKLFF